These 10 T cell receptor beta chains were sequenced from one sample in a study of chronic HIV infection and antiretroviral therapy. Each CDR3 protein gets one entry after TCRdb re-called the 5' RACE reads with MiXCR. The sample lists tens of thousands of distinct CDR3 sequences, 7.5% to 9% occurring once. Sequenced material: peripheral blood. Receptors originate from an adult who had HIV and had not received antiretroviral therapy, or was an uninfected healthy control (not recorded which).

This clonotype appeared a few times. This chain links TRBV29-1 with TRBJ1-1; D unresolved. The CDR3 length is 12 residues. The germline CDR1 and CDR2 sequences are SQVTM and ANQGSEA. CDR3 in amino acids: CSLIRPDGEAFF. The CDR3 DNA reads TGCAGTCTCATTAGACCCGACGGTGAAGCTTTCTTT.

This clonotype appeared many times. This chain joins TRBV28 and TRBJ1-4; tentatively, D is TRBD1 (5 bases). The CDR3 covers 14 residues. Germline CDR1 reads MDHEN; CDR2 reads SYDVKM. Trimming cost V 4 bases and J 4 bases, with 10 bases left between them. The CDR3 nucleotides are TGTGCCAGCAGTTGGGGACTCCATAATGAAAAACTGTTTTTT. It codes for CASSWGLHNEKLFF.

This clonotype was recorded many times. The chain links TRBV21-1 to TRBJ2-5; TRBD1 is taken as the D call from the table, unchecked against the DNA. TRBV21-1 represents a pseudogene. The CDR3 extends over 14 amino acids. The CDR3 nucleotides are TGTGCCAGCACCCCGAGGGGGGCCCAAGAGACCCAGTACTTC. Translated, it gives CASTPRGAQETQYF.

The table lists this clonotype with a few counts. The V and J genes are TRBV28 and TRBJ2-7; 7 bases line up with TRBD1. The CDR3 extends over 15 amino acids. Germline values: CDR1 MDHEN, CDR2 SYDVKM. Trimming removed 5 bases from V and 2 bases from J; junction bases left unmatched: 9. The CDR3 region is CASSPPGTAPYEQYF. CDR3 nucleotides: TGTGCCAGCAGTCCTCCCGGGACAGCACCCTACGAGCAGTACTTC.

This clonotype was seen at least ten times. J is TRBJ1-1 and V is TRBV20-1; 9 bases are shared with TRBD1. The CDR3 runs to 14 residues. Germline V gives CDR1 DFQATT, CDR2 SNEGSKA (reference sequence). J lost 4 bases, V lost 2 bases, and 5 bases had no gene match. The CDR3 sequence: CSARSGTGSTEAFF. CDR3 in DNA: TGCAGTGCTAGATCGGGGACAGGGAGCACTGAAGCTTTCTTT.

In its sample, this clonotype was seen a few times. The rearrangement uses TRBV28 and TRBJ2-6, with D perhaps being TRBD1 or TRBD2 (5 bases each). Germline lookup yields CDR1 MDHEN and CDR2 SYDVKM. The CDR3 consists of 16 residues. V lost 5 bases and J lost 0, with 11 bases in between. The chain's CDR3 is CASSTGRNSGANVLTF. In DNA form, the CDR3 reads TGTGCCAGCAGTACGGGACGGAACTCTGGGGCCAACGTCCTGACTTTC.

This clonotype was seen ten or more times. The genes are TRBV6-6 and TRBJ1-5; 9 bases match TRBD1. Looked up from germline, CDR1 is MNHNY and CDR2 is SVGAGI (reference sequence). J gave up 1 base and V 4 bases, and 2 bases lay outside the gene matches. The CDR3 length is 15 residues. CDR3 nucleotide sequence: TGTGCCAGCAGTTCCGGGACAGGGAGCAATCAGCCCCAGCATTTT. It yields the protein CASSSGTGSNQPQHF.

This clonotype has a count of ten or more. CDR3 coding DNA: TGTGCCACGGGGGGGGGTCCCTACACAGATACGCAGTATTTT. This sequence encodes CATGGGPYTDTQYF. The chain has TRBV27 and TRBJ2-3; 8 bases match TRBD2. Trimming took 10 bases from V and 2 from J; bases not matched to a gene: 8. This CDR3 is built from 14 residues. From germline, CDR1 is MNHEY and CDR2 SMNVEV (reference sequence).

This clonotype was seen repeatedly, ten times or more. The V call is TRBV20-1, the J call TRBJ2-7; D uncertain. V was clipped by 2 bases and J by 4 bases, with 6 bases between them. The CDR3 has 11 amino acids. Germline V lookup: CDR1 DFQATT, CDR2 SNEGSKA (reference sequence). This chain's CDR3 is CSARILYEQYF. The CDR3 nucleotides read TGCAGTGCTAGAATCCTGTACGAGCAGTACTTC.

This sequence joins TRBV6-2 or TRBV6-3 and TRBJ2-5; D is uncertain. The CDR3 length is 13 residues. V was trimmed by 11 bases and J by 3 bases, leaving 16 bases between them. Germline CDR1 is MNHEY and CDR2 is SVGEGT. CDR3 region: CAGRGVEKETQYF. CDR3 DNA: TGTGCCGGCCGTGGCGTGGAGAAAGAGACCCAGTACTTC.